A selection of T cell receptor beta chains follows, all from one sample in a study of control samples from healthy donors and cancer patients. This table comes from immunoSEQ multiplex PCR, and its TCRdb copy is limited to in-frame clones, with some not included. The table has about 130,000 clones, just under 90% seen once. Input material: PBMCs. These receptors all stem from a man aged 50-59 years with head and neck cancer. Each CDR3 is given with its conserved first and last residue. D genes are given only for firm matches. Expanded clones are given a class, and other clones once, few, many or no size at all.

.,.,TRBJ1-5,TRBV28,CASSFLGSNQPQHF,TGTGCCAGCAGTTTTCTCGGTAGCAATCAGCCCCAGCATTTT
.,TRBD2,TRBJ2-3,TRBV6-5,CASSYSLAGLSDTQYF,TGTGCCAGCAGTTACTCCCTAGCGGGATTATCAGATACGCAGTATTTT
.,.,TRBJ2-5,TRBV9,CASSVEGRTQETQYF,TGTGCCAGCAGCGTAGAGGGAAGGACCCAAGAGACCCAGTACTTC
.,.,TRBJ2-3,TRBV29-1,CSVEGGNTQYF,TGCAGCGTTGAGGGGGGTAATACGCAGTATTTT
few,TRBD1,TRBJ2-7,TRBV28,CASSSHRGNYYEQYF,TGTGCCAGCAGTTCCCACAGGGGGAACTACTACGAGCAGTACTTC
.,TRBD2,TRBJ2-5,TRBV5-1,CASRVVASGRGETQYF,TGCGCCAGTCGCGTCGTGGCTAGCGGGAGGGGAGAGACCCAGTACTTC
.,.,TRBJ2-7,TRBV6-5,CATPGRGHSYEQYF,TGTGCCACGCCGGGGCGGGGGCACTCCTACGAGCAGTACTTC
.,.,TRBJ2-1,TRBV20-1,CSASGDNEQFF,TGCAGTGCCAGCGGTGACAATGAGCAGTTCTTC
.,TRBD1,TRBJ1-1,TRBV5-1,CASSPGTVNTEAFF,TGCGCCAGCAGCCCCGGGACAGTGAACACTGAAGCTTTCTTT
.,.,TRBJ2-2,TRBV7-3,CASSPPGGENTGELFF,TGTGCCAGCAGCCCGCCGGGTGGGGAGAACACCGGGGAGCTGTTTTTT
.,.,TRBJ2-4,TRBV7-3,CASSLDSTKIQYF,TGTGCCAGCAGCTTAGACTCAACCAAAATTCAGTACTTC
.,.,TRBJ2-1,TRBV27,CASSSLLFTSGTPAVTYNEQFF,TGTGCCAGCAGTTCCTTATTATTTACTTCCGGGACTCCCGCGGTTACCTACAATGAGCAGTTCTTC
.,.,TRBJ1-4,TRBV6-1,CASSEAGGGADEKLFF,TGTGCCAGCAGTGAAGCGGGTGGGGGGGCCGATGAAAAACTGTTTTTT
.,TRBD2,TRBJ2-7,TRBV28,CASSLVAGAAYEQYF,TGTGCCAGCAGTCTCGTAGCGGGAGCGGCCTACGAGCAGTACTTC
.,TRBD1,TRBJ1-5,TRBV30,CAWSADRINQPQHF,TGTGCCTGGAGTGCGGACAGGATCAATCAGCCCCAGCATTTT
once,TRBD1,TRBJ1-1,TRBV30,CAWRKGQFLGSRVVDTEAFF,TGTGCCTGGAGGAAGGGACAGTTTTTAGGTTCACGGGTTGTGGACACTGAAGCTTTCTTT
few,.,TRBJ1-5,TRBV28,CASSEPGSNQPQHF,TGTGCCAGCAGCGAGCCGGGAAGCAATCAGCCCCAGCATTTT
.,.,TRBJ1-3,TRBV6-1,CASSEGGGGNTIYF,TGTGCCAGCAGTGAGGGAGGGGGAGGAAACACCATATATTTT
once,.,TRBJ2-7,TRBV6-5,CASRLTRGVYEQYF,TGTGCCAGCAGGCTCACCAGAGGTGTCTACGAGCAGTACTTC
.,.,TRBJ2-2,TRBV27,CASSFGVNTGELFF,TGTGCCAGCAGTTTCGGGGTAAACACCGGGGAGCTGTTTTTT
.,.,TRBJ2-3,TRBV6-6,CASRKSSVGTDTQYF,TGTGCCAGCAGGAAATCTAGCGTTGGCACAGATACGCAGTATTTT
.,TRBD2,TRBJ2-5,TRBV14,CASSQAGLAGQETQYF,TGTGCCAGCAGCCAAGCGGGACTAGCGGGGCAAGAGACCCAGTACTTC
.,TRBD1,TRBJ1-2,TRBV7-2,CASSFEGANYGYTF,TGTGCCAGCAGCTTTGAGGGGGCAAACTATGGCTACACCTTC
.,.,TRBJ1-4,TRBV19,CASGLGRLFF,TGTGCCAGTGGTTTAGGGAGACTGTTTTTT
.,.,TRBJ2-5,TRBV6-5,CASMQLQTNRETQYF,TGTGCCAGCATGCAACTCCAGACGAATCGTGAGACCCAGTACTTC
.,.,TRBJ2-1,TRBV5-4,CASSLDLRPNNEQFF,TGTGCCAGCAGCTTGGATCTACGGCCAAACAATGAGCAGTTCTTC
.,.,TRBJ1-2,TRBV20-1,CSASRYGYTF,TGCAGTGCTAGTCGATATGGCTACACCTTC
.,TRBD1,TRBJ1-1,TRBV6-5,CASSYWDTGETFF,TGTGCCAGCAGTTACTGGGACACAGGGGAAACTTTCTTT
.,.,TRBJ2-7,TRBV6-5,CASSLQGNEQYF,TGTGCCAGCAGTTTACAGGGAAACGAGCAGTACTTC
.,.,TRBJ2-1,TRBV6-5,CASSYQGGYNEQFF,TGTGCCAGCAGTTATCAGGGTGGGTACAATGAGCAGTTCTTC
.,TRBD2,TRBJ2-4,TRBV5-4,CASSSTSGGENIQYF,TGTGCCAGCAGCTCGACTAGCGGGGGGGAAAACATTCAGTACTTC
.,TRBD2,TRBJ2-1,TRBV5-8,CASSTGTSPNRPNEQFF,TGTGCCAGCAGCACCGGGACTAGCCCCAACAGACCAAATGAGCAGTTCTTC
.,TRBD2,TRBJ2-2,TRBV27,CASSLFGTSYTGELFF,TGTGCCAGCAGTTTATTCGGGACTAGCTACACCGGGGAGCTGTTTTTT
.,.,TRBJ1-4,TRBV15,CATSRGINEKLFF,TGTGCCACCAGCAGGGGGATTAATGAAAAACTGTTTTTT
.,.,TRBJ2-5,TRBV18,CASSLLGAAGETQYF,TGTGCCAGCTCCCTCTTGGGGGCGGCGGGAGAGACCCAGTACTTC
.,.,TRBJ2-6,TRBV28,CASSLGWSEGFTGANVLTF,TGTGCCAGCAGTTTAGGGTGGTCAGAAGGGTTCACTGGGGCCAACGTCCTGACTTTC
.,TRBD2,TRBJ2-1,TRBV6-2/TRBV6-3,CASSFSGLAGVGEQFF,TGTGCCAGCAGTTTCTCGGGACTAGCGGGAGTCGGTGAGCAGTTCTTC
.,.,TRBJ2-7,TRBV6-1,CASSEAGFEQYF,TGTGCCAGCAGTGAAGCAGGGTTCGAGCAGTACTTC
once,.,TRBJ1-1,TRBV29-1,CSVQKGRYEAFF,TGCAGCGTTCAGAAAGGCAGGTATGAAGCTTTCTTT
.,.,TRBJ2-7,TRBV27,CASSLSPNSYEQYF,TGTGCCAGCAGTTTATCCCCTAACTCCTACGAGCAGTACTTC
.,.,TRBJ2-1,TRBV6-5,CASRVRVRYNEQFF,TGTGCCAGCAGGGTCCGTGTGAGGTACAATGAGCAGTTCTTC
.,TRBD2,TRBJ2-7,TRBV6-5,CASSYSIAGDEQYF,TGTGCCAGCAGTTACTCAATAGCGGGAGACGAGCAGTACTTC
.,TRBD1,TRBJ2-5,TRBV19,CASSISRQGKETQYF,TGTGCCAGTAGTATTTCCCGACAGGGGAAGGAGACCCAGTACTTC